What follows are 32 T cell receptor beta chains derived from one specimen sequenced in a study of blood T cell repertoires in COVID-19. This table comes from immunoSEQ multiplex PCR, and its TCRdb copy is limited to in-frame clones, with some not included. The data hold under 250,000 clones, with 70% to 85% observed a single time. The sample was PBMCs or T cells enriched from blood (not recorded which). These receptors came from a woman aged 60-75 years who had recovered from COVID-19.

Comment on this clone: Other DNA sequences in this sample translate to the same CDR3. The V call is TRBV6-5, the J call TRBJ1-5; D possibly corresponds to TRBD1 (6 bases). Trimming took 6 bases from V and 4 from J, leaving 10 bases between them. The V gene's germline CDR1 is MNHEY and CDR2 SVGAGI. The CDR3 has 13 residues. The DNA for the CDR3 is TGTGCCAGCAGGTCCACAGGGAATCAGCCCCAGCATTTT. Protein product: CASRSTGNQPQHF.

This chain uses TRBV2 with TRBJ1-2, with 10 bases lining up with TRBD1. The V and J ends lost 6 bases and 8 bases, in that order; junction bases with no gene match: 12. The CDR3 has 15 residues. Germline-derived CDR1 and CDR2 are SNHLY and FYNNEI. CDR3 region: CASRSRDRGPGGYTF. The CDR3, as DNA: TGTGCCAGCAGGAGCCGGGACAGGGGTCCTGGGGGCTACACCTTC.

This chain links TRBV5-1 with TRBJ1-4; a weak D match, TRBD1 (5 bases). The V end was cut by 4 bases, the J end by 0 bases, with 10 bases between. The germline V gene encodes CDR1 SGHRS and CDR2 YFSETQ. This CDR3 is 15 amino acids long. The CDR3 sequence: CASSDPRATNEKLFF. The CDR3 DNA sequence: TGCGCCAGCAGCGACCCCAGGGCAACTAATGAAAAACTGTTTTTT.

The rearrangement links TRBV4-2 to TRBJ2-7; the match to TRBD2 covers 12 bases. Germline V lookup: CDR1 LGHNA, CDR2 YNFKEQ. This CDR3 region has 19 residues. The V and J ends lost 0 bases and 0 bases, in that order; junction bases with no gene match: 9. CDR3 sequence reads: CASSQDRLAGAHNSYEQYF. The CDR3 region has the DNA TGTGCCAGCAGCCAAGACCGACTAGCGGGGGCACATAACTCCTACGAGCAGTACTTC.

The V and J genes are TRBV5-1 and TRBJ2-3; 7 bases match TRBD1. Looked up from germline, CDR1 is SGHRS and CDR2 is YFSETQ. The CDR3 extends over 15 amino acids. V was clipped by 3 bases and J by 1 base; unmatched bases: 5. DNA of the CDR3: TGCGCCAGCAGCTCCACAGGGGAACGCACAGATACGCAGTATTTT. It translates to CASSSTGERTDTQYF.

The chain recombines TRBV10-3 with TRBJ2-3, with TRBD1 as a possible D gene (5 bases). V lost 6 bases and J 4 bases, leaving 14 bases between the germline ends. The CDR3 contains 14 residues. Per the germline V gene, CDR1 is ENHRY and CDR2 is SYGVKD. CDR3 DNA sequence: TGTGCCATCAGGAAGATAACAGGACCAGATACGCAGTATTTT. Amino acids: CAIRKITGPDTQYF.

This chain uses TRBV2 with TRBJ1-3; maybe TRBD1 (5 bases). From germline, CDR1 is SNHLY and CDR2 FYNNEI. The CDR3 length is 16 residues. V was cut by 6 bases and J by 0 bases, with 15 bases left in between. CDR3 sequence reads: CASRGTSGLSGNTIYF. CDR3 nucleotide sequence: TGTGCCAGCAGGGGCACTTCGGGACTCTCTGGAAACACCATATATTTT.

The V and J genes are TRBV6-5 and TRBJ1-1; D gene unclear. CDR1 is MNHEY and CDR2 is SVGAGI in the germline V gene. Deletions cut 8 bases from V and 7 bases from J, with 11 bases between. This CDR3 spans 11 amino acids. The CDR3 here is CASGTRNEAFF. In nucleotides, the CDR3 is TGTGCCAGCGGAACTAGGAATGAAGCTTTCTTT.

The chain carries TRBV19 and TRBJ1-2; tentative D call: TRBD1 (6 bases). The V gene's germline CDR1 is LNHDA and CDR2 SQIVND (reference sequence). V was pared by 7 bases and J by 4 bases, with 16 bases between. The CDR3 is 14 residues long. CDR3 coding DNA: TGTGCCAGTATCCACAGGGCCCAGGGCTATGGCTACACCTTC. This codes for CASIHRAQGYGYTF.

This chain links TRBV4-2 with TRBJ2-1, with D maybe TRBD1 (5 bases). The CDR3 consists of 14 residues. CDR1 LGHNA and CDR2 YNFKEQ come from the germline V gene. V lost 3 bases to trimming and J lost 4 bases, with 10 bases between them. The chain's CDR3 is CASSHLTDYNEQFF. The CDR3 DNA follows: TGTGCCAGCAGCCATTTGACAGATTACAATGAGCAGTTCTTC.

Of note for this clone: This specimen includes other DNA sequences encoding the same CDR3. The CDR3 bases are TGCGCCAGCAGCTTTGGGGACAGGGCCTACGAGCAGTACTTC. It codes for CASSFGDRAYEQYF. This chain connects TRBV5-1 to TRBJ2-7, with 9 bases matching TRBD1. V shed 2 bases and J 2 bases; nucleotides not matched to a gene: 2. This CDR3 is 14 amino acids long. Looked up from germline, CDR1 is SGHRS and CDR2 is YFSETQ.

The chain joins TRBV6-5 to TRBJ1-6; perhaps TRBD1 as D (5 bases). Germline V gives CDR1 MNHEY, CDR2 SVGAGI. Deletions cut 6 bases from V and 7 bases from J, with 10 bases between. CDR3 length: 13 residues. In DNA form, the CDR3 reads TGTGCCAGCAGCTATGGGGCGAATTCACCCCTCCACTTT. This gives the protein CASSYGANSPLHF.

This clone was detected only once. V usage is TRBV7-2 and J usage is TRBJ2-3; 12 bases align to TRBD2. The V segment lost 0 bases and the J segment 4 bases; nucleotides outside the gene matches: 5. The CDR3 consists of 17 residues. CDR1 SGHTA and CDR2 FQGNSA come from the germline V gene. CDR3 DNA sequence: TGTGCCAGCAGCTTAGCTCGGACTAGCGGGATTTCAGATACGCAGTATTTT. Translation: CASSLARTSGISDTQYF.

The rearrangement uses TRBV7-2 and TRBJ2-3, with D maybe TRBD2 (6 bases). The V gene lost 4 bases and the J gene lost 2 bases, with 13 bases spanning the gap. This CDR3 has 15 amino acids. CDR1 and CDR2 from the germline V gene are SGHTA and FQGNSA. CDR3 sequence: CASSSRDFSTDTQYF. CDR3 sequence (DNA): TGTGCCAGCAGCTCACGGGACTTTTCCACAGATACGCAGTATTTT.

This clone was observed a few times. The rearrangement links TRBV7-6 to TRBJ2-1, with 10 nucleotides matching TRBD2. This CDR3 region has 15 residues. With V trimmed by 4 bases and J by 9 bases, 9 bases remained unmatched. Germline V CDR1 and CDR2: SGHVS, FNYEAQ. CDR3 in amino acids: CASSSSGTSAGEQFF. The CDR3 region has the DNA TGTGCCAGCAGCTCTTCCGGGACTAGCGCCGGTGAGCAGTTCTTC.

The chain couples TRBV3-1 (or the pseudogene TRBV3-2) to TRBJ1-1; D is perhaps TRBD1 (6 bases). Germline CDR1 and CDR2: LGHDT and YNNKEL (reference sequence). The CDR3 loop spans 12 amino acids. V shed 4 bases and J shed 7 bases, with 10 bases lying between them. The CDR3 loop reads CASSPGTYEAFF. CDR3 nucleotide sequence: TGTGCCAGCAGCCCCGGGACATATGAAGCTTTCTTT.

V usage is TRBV7-3 and J usage is TRBJ2-3, with D perhaps TRBD2 (7 bases). The CDR3 covers 15 residues. The germline V gene encodes CDR1 SGHTA and CDR2 FQGTGA. The V end was cut by 6 bases, the J end by 4 bases, with 17 bases between. The CDR3 protein is CASSKQGGWADTQYF. In DNA, the CDR3 is TGTGCCAGCAGTAAACAGGGAGGGTGGGCAGATACGCAGTATTTT.

With respect to this clone: The same CDR3 also results from other DNA sequences found in this sample. V is TRBV18 and J is TRBJ1-1; TRBD1 matches 9 bases. The CDR3 loop spans 15 amino acids. J gave up 5 bases and V 2 bases, and 6 bases lay outside the gene matches. The germline CDR1 and CDR2 sequences are KGHSH and LQKENI. The CDR3 protein is CASSPSGTGNTEAFF. The CDR3 bases are TGTGCCAGCTCACCATCCGGGACAGGGAATACTGAAGCTTTCTTT. Complete variable domain (other parts from reference TRBV18 and TRBJ1-1): NAGVMQNPRHLVRRRGQEARLRCSPMKGHSHVYWYRQLPEEGLKFMVYLQKENIIDESGMPKERFSAEFPKEGPSILRIQQVVRGDSAAYFCASSPSGTGNTEAFFGQGTRLTVV.

The chain uses TRBV11-2 and TRBJ1-2, with no clear D. The CDR3 is 14 amino acids. Trimming pared 1 base from V and 4 bases from J, leaving 10 bases between. Germline V gene data show CDR1 as SGHAT and CDR2 as FQNNGV. CDR3 loop: CASSLVLEGYGYTF. As DNA, the CDR3 is TGTGCCAGCAGCTTAGTTTTAGAGGGCTATGGCTACACCTTC.

This clone was observed at least ten times. The chain is built from TRBV18 and TRBJ1-1; D not resolved. Germline V gene sequence: CDR1 KGHSH, CDR2 LQKENI. The V end was cut by 4 bases, the J end by 6 bases, with 9 bases between. The CDR3 covers 12 residues. CDR3 DNA sequence: TGTGCCAGCTCACTAGGAGTCGCTGAAGCTTTCTTT. It translates to CASSLGVAEAFF.

The chain uses TRBV11-2 and TRBJ2-2; TRBD2 matches at 9 bases. This CDR3 has 16 amino acids. J was trimmed by 13 bases and V by 1 base; bases with no gene match: 13. The V gene's germline CDR1 is SGHAT and CDR2 FQNNGV. This CDR3 is CASSLALAGSPGRLFF. CDR3 DNA sequence: TGTGCCAGCAGCTTAGCGCTAGCGGGGTCTCCGGGGAGGCTGTTTTTT.

In its sample, this clone was seen once. The chain uses TRBV6-5 and TRBJ2-7; 11 nucleotides line up with TRBD2. The CDR3 is made up of 14 amino acids. V lost 2 bases, J lost 6 bases, and 3 bases stayed unmatched. Germline loops: CDR1 MNHEY, CDR2 SVGAGI. CDR3 amino acids: CASSYQGLAGEQYF. For the CDR3, the DNA is TGTGCCAGCAGTTACCAAGGACTAGCGGGCGAGCAGTACTTC.

This chain joins TRBV12-5 and TRBJ2-1; 7 bases are shared with TRBD2. CDR3 size: 16 residues. Looked up from germline, CDR1 is LGHNT and CDR2 is FRNRAP. J lost 1 base, V lost 5 bases, and 8 bases had no gene match. The CDR3, as DNA: TGTGCTAGTGGTACTGGGAGGGAGGGTTCCTACAATGAGCAGTTCTTC. It translates to CASGTGREGSYNEQFF.

The chain is built from TRBV3-1 (or the pseudogene TRBV3-2) and TRBJ1-6; D perhaps matches TRBD1 (6 bases). Germline lookup yields CDR1 LGHDT and CDR2 YNNKEL (reference sequence). V was shortened by 3 bases and J by 5 bases, with 14 bases between the two germline ends. This CDR3 has 16 amino acids. This CDR3 is CASSHLGQIDNSPLHF. CDR3 DNA: TGTGCCAGCAGCCACCTCGGACAGATAGATAATTCACCCCTCCACTTT.

The gene calls are TRBV5-6 and TRBJ2-5; a possible D gene is TRBD1 (6 bases). In germline, CDR1 is SGHDT, CDR2 YYEEEE. This CDR3 region has 16 residues. The V gene lost 4 bases and the J gene lost 5 bases, with 21 bases spanning the gap. The CDR3: CASSPSSQGFRETQYF. In DNA form, the CDR3 reads TGTGCCAGCAGCCCGAGCTCGCAGGGGTTTAGGGAGACCCAGTACTTC.

The chain recombines TRBV7-8 with TRBJ1-2; D is uncertain. CDR3 length: 13 amino acids. Germline V gene lookup returns CDR1 SGHVS and CDR2 FQNEAQ. The V end was cut by 0 bases, the J end by 2 bases, with 4 bases between. The CDR3 is CASSLAGNYGYTF. The DNA for the CDR3 is TGTGCCAGCAGCTTAGCGGGCAACTATGGCTACACCTTC.

The table lists this clone with a few counts. This same CDR3 is encoded by further DNA sequences in the sample. The rearrangement uses TRBV19 and TRBJ2-1, with D possibly being TRBD2 (5 bases). Trimming cost V 5 bases and J 3 bases, with 8 bases left between them. Germline CDR1 reads LNHDA; CDR2 reads SQIVND (reference sequence). The CDR3 contains 13 residues. CDR3 nucleotide sequence: TGTGCCAGTAGTCCCCGGGGCTACAATGAGCAGTTCTTC. Amino acids: CASSPRGYNEQFF. The variable domain in full, with the rest retrieved from reference TRBV19 and TRBJ2-1, is DGGITQSPKYLFRKEGQNVTLSCEQNLNHDAMYWYRQDPGQGLRLIYYSQIVNDFQKGDIAEGYSVSREKKESFPLTVTSAQKNPTAFYLCASSPRGYNEQFFGPGTRLTVL.

The chain employs TRBV5-1 and TRBJ2-2; 8 nucleotides match TRBD1. V dropped 0 bases and J dropped 4; count of bases not matched to a gene: 5. From germline, CDR1 is SGHRS and CDR2 YFSETQ. The CDR3 spans 16 residues. The CDR3 nucleotides are TGCGCCAGCAGCTTGGAGGCAGGGGGCTTCACCGGGGAGCTGTTTTTT. Protein: CASSLEAGGFTGELFF.

This chain uses TRBV27 with TRBJ1-1; TRBD1 matches 7 bases. The CDR3 runs 14 residues. CDR1 MNHEY and CDR2 SMNVEV come from the germline V gene (reference sequence). The J segment lost 5 bases and the V segment lost 6 bases, leaving 9 bases of the junction unmatched. The CDR3 here is CASSHTGASTEAFF. The CDR3 region has the DNA TGTGCCAGCAGCCATACAGGGGCGTCGACTGAAGCTTTCTTT.

The chain links TRBV10-3 to TRBJ1-1, with D possibly being TRBD1 (5 bases). CDR3 size: 13 residues. V was cut by 6 bases and J by 0 bases, with 8 bases left in between. Germline V gene sequence: CDR1 ENHRY, CDR2 SYGVKD. The CDR3 DNA sequence: TGTGCCATCAGCTCAGGGTTGAACACTGAAGCTTTCTTT. This codes for CAISSGLNTEAFF.

V usage is TRBV30 and J usage is TRBJ1-1; a possible D gene is TRBD1 (6 bases). Germline V gene data show CDR1 as GTSNPN and CDR2 as SVGIG (reference sequence). CDR3 length: 13 residues. V lost 7 bases, J lost 5 bases, and 17 bases lay in between. CDR3 loop: CAFSRGATTEAFF. CDR3 bases: TGTGCCTTCTCCCGGGGGGCGACAACTGAAGCTTTCTTT.

This clone occurred once. V is TRBV5-5 and J is TRBJ2-5; no definite D call. V was shortened by 2 bases and J by 4 bases, with 6 bases between the two germline ends. This CDR3 spans 12 amino acids. Germline V CDR1 and CDR2: SGHKS, YYEKEE (reference sequence). DNA of the CDR3: TGTGCCAGCAGCTTCCAAGCAGAGACCCAGTACTTC. It codes for CASSFQAETQYF.